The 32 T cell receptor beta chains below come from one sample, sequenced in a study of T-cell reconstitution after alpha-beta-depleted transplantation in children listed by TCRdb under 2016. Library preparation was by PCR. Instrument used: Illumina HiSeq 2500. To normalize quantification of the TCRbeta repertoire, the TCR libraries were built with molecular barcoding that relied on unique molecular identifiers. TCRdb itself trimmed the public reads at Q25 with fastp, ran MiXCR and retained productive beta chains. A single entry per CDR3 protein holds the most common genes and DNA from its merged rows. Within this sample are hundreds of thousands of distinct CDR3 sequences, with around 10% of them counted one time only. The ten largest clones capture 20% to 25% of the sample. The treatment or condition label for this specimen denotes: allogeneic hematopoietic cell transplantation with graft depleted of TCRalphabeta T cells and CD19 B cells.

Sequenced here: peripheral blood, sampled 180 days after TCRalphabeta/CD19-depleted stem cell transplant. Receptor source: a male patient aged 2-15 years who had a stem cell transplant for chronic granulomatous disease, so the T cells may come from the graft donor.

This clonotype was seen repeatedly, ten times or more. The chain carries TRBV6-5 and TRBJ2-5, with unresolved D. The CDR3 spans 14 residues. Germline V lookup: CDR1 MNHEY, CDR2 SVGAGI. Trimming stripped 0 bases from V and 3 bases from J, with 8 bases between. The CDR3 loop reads CASSYSPVEETQYF. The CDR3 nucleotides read TGTGCCAGCAGTTACTCTCCGGTCGAAGAGACCCAGTACTTC.

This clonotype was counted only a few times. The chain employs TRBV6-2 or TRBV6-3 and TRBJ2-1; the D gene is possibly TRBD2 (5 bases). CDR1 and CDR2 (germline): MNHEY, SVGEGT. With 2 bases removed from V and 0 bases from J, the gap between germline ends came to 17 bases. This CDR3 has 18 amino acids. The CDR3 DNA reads TGTGCCAGCAGTTACAGCACTAGACCAAAGAGCTCCTACAATGAGCAGTTCTTC. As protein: CASSYSTRPKSSYNEQFF.

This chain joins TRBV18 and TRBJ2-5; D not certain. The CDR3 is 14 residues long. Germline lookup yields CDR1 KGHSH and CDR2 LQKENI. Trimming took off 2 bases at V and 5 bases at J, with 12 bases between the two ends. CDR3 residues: CASSPSGNRETQYF. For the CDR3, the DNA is TGTGCCAGCTCACCATCGGGTAATAGGGAGACCCAGTACTTC.

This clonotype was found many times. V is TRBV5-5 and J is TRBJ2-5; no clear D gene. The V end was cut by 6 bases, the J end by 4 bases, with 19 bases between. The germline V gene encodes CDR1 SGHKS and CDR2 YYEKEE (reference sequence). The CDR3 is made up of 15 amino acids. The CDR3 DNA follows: TGTGCCAGCACATATGGGCTCGGAAATGGAGAGACCCAGTACTTC. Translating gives CASTYGLGNGETQYF.

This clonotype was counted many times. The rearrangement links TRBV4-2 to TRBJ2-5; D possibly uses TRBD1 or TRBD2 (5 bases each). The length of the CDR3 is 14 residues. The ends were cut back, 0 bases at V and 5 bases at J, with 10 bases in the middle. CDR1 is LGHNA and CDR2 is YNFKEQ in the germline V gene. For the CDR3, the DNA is TGTGCCAGCAGCCAAGATCGGGGCGGGGAGACCCAGTACTTC. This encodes CASSQDRGGETQYF.

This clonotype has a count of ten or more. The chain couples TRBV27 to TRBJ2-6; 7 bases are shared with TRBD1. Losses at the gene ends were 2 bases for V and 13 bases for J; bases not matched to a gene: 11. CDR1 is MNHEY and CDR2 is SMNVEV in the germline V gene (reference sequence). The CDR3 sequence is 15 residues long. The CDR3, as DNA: TGTGCCAGCAGTTTAGGGTCAGTGACAGGGTGGGTCCTGACTTTC. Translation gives CASSLGSVTGWVLTF.

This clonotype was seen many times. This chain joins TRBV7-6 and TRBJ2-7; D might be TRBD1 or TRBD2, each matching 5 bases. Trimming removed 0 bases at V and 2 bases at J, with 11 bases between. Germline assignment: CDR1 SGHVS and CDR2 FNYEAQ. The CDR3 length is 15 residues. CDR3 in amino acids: CASSLAGQGPYEQYF. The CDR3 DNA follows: TGTGCCAGCAGCTTAGCTGGCCAGGGACCCTACGAGCAGTACTTC.

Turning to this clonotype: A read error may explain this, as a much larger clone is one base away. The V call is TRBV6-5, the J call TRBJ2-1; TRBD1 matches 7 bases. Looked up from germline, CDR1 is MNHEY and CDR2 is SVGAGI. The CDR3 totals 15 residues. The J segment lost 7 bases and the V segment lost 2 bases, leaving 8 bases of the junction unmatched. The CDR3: CASSYRGLTVNEQFF. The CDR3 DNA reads TGTGCCAGCAGTTACAGGGGGCTGACCGTTAATGAGCAGTTCTTC.

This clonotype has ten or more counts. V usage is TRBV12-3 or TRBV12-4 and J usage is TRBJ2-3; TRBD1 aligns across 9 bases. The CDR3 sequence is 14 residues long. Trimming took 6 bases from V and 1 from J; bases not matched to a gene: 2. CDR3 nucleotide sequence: TGTGCCAGCAGACAGGGGGCTGGCACAGATACGCAGTATTTT. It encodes CASRQGAGTDTQYF.

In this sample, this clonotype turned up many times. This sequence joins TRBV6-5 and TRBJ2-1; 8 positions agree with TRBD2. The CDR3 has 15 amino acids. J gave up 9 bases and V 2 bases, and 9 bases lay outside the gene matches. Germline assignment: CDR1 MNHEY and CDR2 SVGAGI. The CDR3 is CASSYGSGGVAEQFF. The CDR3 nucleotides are TGTGCCAGCAGTTACGGGAGCGGGGGTGTCGCTGAGCAGTTCTTC.

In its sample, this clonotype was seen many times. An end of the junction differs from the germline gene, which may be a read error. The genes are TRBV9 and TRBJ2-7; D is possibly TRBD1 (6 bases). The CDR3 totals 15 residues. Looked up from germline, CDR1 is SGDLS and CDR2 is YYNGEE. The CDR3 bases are TGTGCCAGCAGCGTAGGGGGGCTCACCTCCCACGAGCAGTACTTC. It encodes CASSVGGLTSHEQYF.

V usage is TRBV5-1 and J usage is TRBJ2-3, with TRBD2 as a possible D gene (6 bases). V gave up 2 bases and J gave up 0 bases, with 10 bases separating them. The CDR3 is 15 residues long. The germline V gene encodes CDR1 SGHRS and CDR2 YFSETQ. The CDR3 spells CASSLPAGSTDTQYF. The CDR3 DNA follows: TGCGCCAGCAGCTTACCGGCGGGGAGCACAGATACGCAGTATTTT.

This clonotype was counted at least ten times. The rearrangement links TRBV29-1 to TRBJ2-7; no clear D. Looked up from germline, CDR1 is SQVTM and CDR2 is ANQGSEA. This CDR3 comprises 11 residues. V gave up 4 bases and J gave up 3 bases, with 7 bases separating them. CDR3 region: CSVAGNYEQYF. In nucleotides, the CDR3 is TGCAGCGTTGCTGGGAACTACGAGCAGTACTTC.

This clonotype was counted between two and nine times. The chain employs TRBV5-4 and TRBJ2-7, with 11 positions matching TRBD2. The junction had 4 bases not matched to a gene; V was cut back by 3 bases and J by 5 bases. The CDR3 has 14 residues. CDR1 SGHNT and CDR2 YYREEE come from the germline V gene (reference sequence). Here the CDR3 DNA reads TGTGCCAGCAGCTGGACTAGCGGGCCCCACGAGCAGTACTTC. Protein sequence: CASSWTSGPHEQYF.

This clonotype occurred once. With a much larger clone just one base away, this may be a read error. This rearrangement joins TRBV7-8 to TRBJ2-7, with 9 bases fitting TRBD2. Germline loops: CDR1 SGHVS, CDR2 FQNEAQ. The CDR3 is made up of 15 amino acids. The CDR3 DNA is TGTGCCAGCAGCGAATTAGCGGGAGTCCACTACGTGCAGTACTTC. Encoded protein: CASSELAGVHYVQYF.

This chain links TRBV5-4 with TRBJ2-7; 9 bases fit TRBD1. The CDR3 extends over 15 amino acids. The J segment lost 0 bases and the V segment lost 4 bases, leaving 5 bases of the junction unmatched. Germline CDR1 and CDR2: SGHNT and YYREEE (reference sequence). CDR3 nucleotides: TGTGCCAGCAGCACCGGGACAGGGAGCTCCTACGAGCAGTACTTC. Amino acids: CASSTGTGSSYEQYF. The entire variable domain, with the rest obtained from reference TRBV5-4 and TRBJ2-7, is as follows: ETGVTQSPTHLIKTRGQQVTLRCSSQSGHNTVSWYQQALGQGPQFIFQYYREEENGRGNFPPRFSGLQFPNYSSELNVNALELDDSALYLCASSTGTGSSYEQYFGPGTRLTVT.

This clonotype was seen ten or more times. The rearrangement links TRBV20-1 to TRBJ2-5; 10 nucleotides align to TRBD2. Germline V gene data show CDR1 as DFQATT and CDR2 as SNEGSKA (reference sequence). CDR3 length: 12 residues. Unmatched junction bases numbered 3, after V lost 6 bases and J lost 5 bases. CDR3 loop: CSAPAGGETQYF. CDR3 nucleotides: TGCAGTGCCCCAGCGGGAGGGGAGACCCAGTACTTC.

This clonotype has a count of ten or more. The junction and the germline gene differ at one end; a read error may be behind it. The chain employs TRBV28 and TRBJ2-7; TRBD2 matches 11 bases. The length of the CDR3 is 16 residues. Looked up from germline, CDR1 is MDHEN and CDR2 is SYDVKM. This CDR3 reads CGSSLWGGTSGIEQYF. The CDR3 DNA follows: TGTGGCAGCAGTTTGTGGGGGGGGACTAGCGGAATTGAGCAGTACTTC.

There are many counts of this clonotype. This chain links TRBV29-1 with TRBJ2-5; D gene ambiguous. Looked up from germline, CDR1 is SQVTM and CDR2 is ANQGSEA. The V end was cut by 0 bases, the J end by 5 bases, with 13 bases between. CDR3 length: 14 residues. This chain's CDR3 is CSVEDPSFAETQYF. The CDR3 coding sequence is TGCAGCGTTGAAGACCCCTCATTCGCGGAGACCCAGTACTTC.

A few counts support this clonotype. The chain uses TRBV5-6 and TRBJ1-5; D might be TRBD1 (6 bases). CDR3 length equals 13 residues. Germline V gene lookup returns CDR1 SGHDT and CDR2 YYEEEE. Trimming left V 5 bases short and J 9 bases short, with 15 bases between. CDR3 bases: TGTGCCAGCAGATCCTATCTACAGGGGCCCCAGCATTTT. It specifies CASRSYLQGPQHF.

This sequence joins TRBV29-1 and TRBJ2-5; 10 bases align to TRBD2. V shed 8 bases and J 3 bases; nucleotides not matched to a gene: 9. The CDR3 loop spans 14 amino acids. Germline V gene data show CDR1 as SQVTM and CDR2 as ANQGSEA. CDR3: CSPRRTSGKETQYF. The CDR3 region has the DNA TGCAGCCCCCGCAGGACTAGCGGTAAAGAGACCCAGTACTTC.

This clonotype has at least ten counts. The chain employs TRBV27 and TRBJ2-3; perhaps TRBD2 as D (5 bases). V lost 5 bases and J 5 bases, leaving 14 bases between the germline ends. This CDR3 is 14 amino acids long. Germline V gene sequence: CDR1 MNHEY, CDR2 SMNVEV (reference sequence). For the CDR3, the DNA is TGTGCCAGCAGTCCCCCGGCAGGAGGAGATACGCAGTATTTT. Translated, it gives CASSPPAGGDTQYF.

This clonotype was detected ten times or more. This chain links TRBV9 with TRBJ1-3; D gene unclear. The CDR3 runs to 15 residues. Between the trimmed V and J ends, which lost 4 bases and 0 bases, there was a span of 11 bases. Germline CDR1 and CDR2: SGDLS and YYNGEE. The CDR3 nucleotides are TGTGCCAGCAGCACCGAGCCCCACTCTGGAAACACCATATATTTT. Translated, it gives CASSTEPHSGNTIYF.

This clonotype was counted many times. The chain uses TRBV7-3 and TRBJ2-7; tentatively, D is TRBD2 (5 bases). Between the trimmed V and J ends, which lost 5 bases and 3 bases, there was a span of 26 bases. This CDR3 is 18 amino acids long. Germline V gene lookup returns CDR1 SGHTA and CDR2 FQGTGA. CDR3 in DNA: TGTGCCAGCAGCCCCAGGTTGGTTGTCGGGAACTCCATCTACGAGCAGTACTTC. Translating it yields CASSPRLVVGNSIYEQYF.

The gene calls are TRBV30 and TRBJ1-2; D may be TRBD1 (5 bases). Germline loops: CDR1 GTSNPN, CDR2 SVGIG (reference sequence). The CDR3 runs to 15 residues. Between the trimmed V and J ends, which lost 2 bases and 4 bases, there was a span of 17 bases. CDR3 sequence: CAWSTREAGRYGYTF. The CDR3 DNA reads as TGTGCCTGGAGTACCCGGGAGGCGGGACGCTATGGCTACACCTTC.

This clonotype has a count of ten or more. CDR3 in DNA: TGCGCCAGCACGCGGGAAATCTCCTACAATGAGCAGTTCTTC. Translated, it gives CASTREISYNEQFF. The genes are TRBV5-1 and TRBJ2-1; D possibly corresponds to TRBD2 (6 bases). The V end lost 6 bases, the J end lost 0 bases, and 10 bases lay between the germline ends. The V gene's germline CDR1 is SGHRS and CDR2 YFSETQ. The CDR3 contains 14 residues.

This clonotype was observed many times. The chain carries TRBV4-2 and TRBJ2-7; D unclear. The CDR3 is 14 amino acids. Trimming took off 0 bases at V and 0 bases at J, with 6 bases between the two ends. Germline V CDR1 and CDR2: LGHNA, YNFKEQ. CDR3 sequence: CASSQEESSYEQYF. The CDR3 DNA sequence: TGTGCCAGCAGCCAAGAAGAGAGCTCCTACGAGCAGTACTTC.

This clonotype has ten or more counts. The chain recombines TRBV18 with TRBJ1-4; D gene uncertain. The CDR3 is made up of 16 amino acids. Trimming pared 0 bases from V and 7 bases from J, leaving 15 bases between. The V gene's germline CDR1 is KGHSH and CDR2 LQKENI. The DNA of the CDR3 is TGTGCCAGCTCACCACCACCGGCGGGTTTTGGTGAAAAACTGTTTTTT. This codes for CASSPPPAGFGEKLFF. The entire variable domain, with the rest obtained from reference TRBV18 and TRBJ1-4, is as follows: NAGVMQNPRHLVRRRGQEARLRCSPMKGHSHVYWYRQLPEEGLKFMVYLQKENIIDESGMPKERFSAEFPKEGPSILRIQQVVRGDSAAYFCASSPPPAGFGEKLFFGSGTQLSVL.

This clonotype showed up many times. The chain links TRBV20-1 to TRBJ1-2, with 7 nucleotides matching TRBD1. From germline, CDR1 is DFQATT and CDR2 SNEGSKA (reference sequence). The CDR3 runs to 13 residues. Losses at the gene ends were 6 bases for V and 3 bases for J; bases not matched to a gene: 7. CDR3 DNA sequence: TGCAGTGCGCGGGACAGATTTGACTATGGCTACACCTTC. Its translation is CSARDRFDYGYTF.

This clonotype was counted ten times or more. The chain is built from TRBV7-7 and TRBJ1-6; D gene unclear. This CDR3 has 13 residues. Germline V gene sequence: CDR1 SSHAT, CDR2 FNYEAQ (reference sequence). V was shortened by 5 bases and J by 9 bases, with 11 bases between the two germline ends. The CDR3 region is CASSRTGVSPLHF. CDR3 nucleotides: TGTGCCAGCAGCCGAACCGGGGTTTCACCCCTCCACTTT.

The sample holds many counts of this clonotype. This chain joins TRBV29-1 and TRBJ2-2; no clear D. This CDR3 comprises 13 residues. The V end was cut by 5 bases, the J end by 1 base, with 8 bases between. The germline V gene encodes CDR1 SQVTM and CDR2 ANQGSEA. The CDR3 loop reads CSVRLGNTGELFF. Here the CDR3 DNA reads TGCAGCGTTCGTCTCGGGAACACCGGGGAGCTGTTTTTT.

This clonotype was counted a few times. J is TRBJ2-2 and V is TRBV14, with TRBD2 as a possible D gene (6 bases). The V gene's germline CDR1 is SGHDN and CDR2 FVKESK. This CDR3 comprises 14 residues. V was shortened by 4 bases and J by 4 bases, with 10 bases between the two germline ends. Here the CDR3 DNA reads TGTGCCAGCAGCCGACTAGTCAGCACCGGGGAGCTGTTTTTT. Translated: CASSRLVSTGELFF.